The clone carrying this T cell receptor (beta chain) was counted only a few times. Its target is unknown. This PCR relied on a set of 60 Vbeta primers and 13 Jbeta primers. Produced via immunoSEQ multiplex PCR; TCRdb's table is partial and in-frame only. In the table there are 100,000 to 150,000 clones, 8.5% of which are singletons. This specimen belongs to a study of cytomegalovirus exposure and HLA in healthy donors. Points from the study as a whole: One cluster of highly shared sequence variants probably arose as a sequencing artifact.

This TCR was recovered from a man aged 35-49 years in good health and CMV-seronegative. Input material: PBMCs.

CDR3 sequence: CASHTDTQYF. CDR3 nucleotide sequence: TGTGCCAGTCATACAGATACGCAGTATTTT. The rearrangement links TRBV7-9 to TRBJ2-3; no definite D call. The CDR3 loop spans 10 amino acids. V shed 9 bases and J shed 3 bases, with 4 bases lying between them. Germline-derived CDR1 and CDR2 are SEHNR and FQNEAQ (reference sequence).